This T cell receptor beta chain came from a study of beta chain features in type 1 diabetes. General observations from the study: Reduced insertions and increased deletions marked VDJ junctions in type 1 diabetes patients. Patients showed naive, central memory and Treg TCRB repertoires that appeared more similar than those of healthy donors.

As for this clone: What it recognizes is unknown.

The J segment lost 0 bases and the V segment lost 1 base, leaving 6 bases of the junction unmatched. The CDR3 has 17 residues. Germline V gene sequence: CDR1 LNHNV, CDR2 YYDKDF (reference sequence). TCRB transcripts that were expressed got sequenced, as all of the isolated RNA had been reverse transcribed. This table comes from immunoSEQ multiplex PCR, and its TCRdb copy is limited to in-frame clones, with some not included. This table holds hundreds of thousands of clones, approximately 11% found once. Sequenced sample: naive CD4+ T cells from blood. The receptor was isolated from a woman between 25 and 40 years old in good health. J is TRBJ1-5 and V is TRBV15; 7 bases match TRBD1. The CDR3 DNA sequence: TGTGCCACCAGCAGAGGGGAGACAGGGAATAGCAATCAGCCCCAGCATTTT. Its protein is CATSRGETGNSNQPQHF.